This T cell receptor (beta chain) is from a study of cytomegalovirus exposure and HLA in healthy donors. The CDR3 spans 16 residues. Looked up from germline, CDR1 is LNHNV and CDR2 is YYDKDF (reference sequence). V dropped 0 bases and J dropped 5 bases, with 14 bases sitting between them. Note on this clone: Its antigen remains unknown.

Every donor was a healthy person donating bone marrow. Study-wide results and limits: Association with HLA alleles at 0.05 false discovery rate was found for 15,000 or so TCR beta sequences in a later analysis. The investigators catalogued 180 or so TCR beta chains as cytomegalovirus-associated. When analyzed later, a missense DCLRE1C variant was found to be linked to TCR beta V- and J-gene trimming.

The PCR contained 60 Vbeta and 13 Jbeta primers. Only in-frame clones appear in the TCRdb table, and some are missing; sequencing was by immunoSEQ multiplex PCR. Of roughly 87,000 clones detected, roughly three quarters appear once; the ten largest clones hold roughly 15%. This receptor was obtained from a woman aged 40 to 50 in good health and CMV-seropositive. The gene calls are TRBV15 and TRBJ1-5; possible D gene TRBD1, 5 bases. Sequencing was done on a sample of PBMCs. The CDR3 DNA reads as TGTGCCACCAGCAGAGATCGTGAGCAGGGCGATCAGCCCCAGCATTTT. This codes for CATSRDREQGDQPQHF.